This T cell receptor beta chain was documented in a study of T cell changes during pregnancy in multiple sclerosis. V shed 4 bases and J 8 bases; nucleotides not matched to a gene: 6. Per germline, CDR1 MNHEY and CDR2 SMNVEV (reference sequence). The CDR3 runs 16 residues. The method was immunoSEQ multiplex PCR; TCRdb's version includes in-frame clones alone and lacks a portion of them. Seen here are 45,000 to 65,000 clones, 85% to 95% observed once, and the top ten hold roughly 2.5%. The rearrangement joins TRBV27 to TRBJ2-1; 15 nucleotides line up with TRBD2. This sequence originates from a female donor with multiple sclerosis, enrolled in a pregnancy study. The source was CD8+ T cells from peripheral blood mononuclear cells, collected in the third trimester of pregnancy. CDR3 coding DNA: TGTGCCAGCAGTTCGGGACTAGCGGGAGGTGGACATGAGCAGTTCTTC. Its translation is CASSSGLAGGGHEQFF.